Detailed here is one T cell receptor beta chain. At least ten counts were recorded for this clonotype. Its specific antigen is unknown. No qualities accompany the bases; no much larger clone lies one base away. Libraries were prepared through 5' RACE. Instrument used: Illumina HiSeq 2000. A universal primer binding site was introduced by template switching, and a unique molecular identifier was present in the final cDNA, enabling accurate counting of TCR cDNA molecules. First-strand cDNA for TCR alpha and beta chains was synthesized from specific primers in the conserved constant-segment region. To control for contamination, each cDNA library was double barcoded with a SMART-Mk sample barcode plus Illumina barcodes. TruSeq adapter sequences along with Illumina sample barcodes were introduced in two successive PCR steps. The TCR alpha and beta cDNA libraries were sequenced on the Illumina HiSeq platform using custom primers. Regarding the original processing steps: Unique molecular identifiers were extracted from raw reads with MiGEC, and CDR3 positions were determined with MiXCR. For each individual, recombination models were inferred using an EM algorithm with the repgenHMM and IGoR tools. The tcR package in R was used for shared clonotype analysis, with sharing normalized by the product of cloneset sizes. Out-of-frame nonproductive sequences were analyzed to study raw recombination free of thymic and clonal selection effects. TCRdb reanalyzed the raw reads on its own, using fastp at Q25 for trimming and MiXCR for clone calling, and kept in-frame beta chains. All rows with the same CDR3 protein become a single entry with the most common DNA and genes. TCRdb's processing, not the study's, gives the V and J calls here. The sample table records some 500,000 distinct CDR3 sequences; roughly 9.5% of these occur just once. Of the sample, more than 2.5% is held by the ten largest clones.

The record originates from a study of identical twins (dated by TCRdb to the mid-2010s). Background on the whole study: The study deep-sequenced TCR alpha and beta repertoires from monozygotic twins, unrelated adults of various ages and cord blood to test whether fetal clonotypes persist. To rule out contamination, replicate twin experiments were performed at different times with different library preparation protocols. Paper-wide results and their limitations: Abundant cord blood beta clonotypes had fewer insertions, young adult naive repertoires showed a similar but weaker trend, and memory repertoires showed no such trend. Because the same donors could not be followed over many years, conclusions were based on cross-sectional statistical analysis. Excess twin sharing in beta out-of-frame sequences was weaker because fewer shared sequences lowered the signal-to-noise ratio. Compared with coincidental sharing between unrelated individuals, an excess of low generation-probability sequences was observed among out-of-frame TCR alpha sequences shared between twins. Zero-insertion analyses could be partly confounded by invariant T cells such as MAIT and iNKT, though diverse VJ usage argued against such confounding for most clonotypes. In monozygotic twins, recombination models systematically underestimated out-of-frame TCR alpha sharing, but the models matched the sharing seen between unrelated individuals.

For CDR1 and CDR2, the germline V gene (reference sequence) lists MNHEY and SMNVEV. Trimming takes 1 base off V and 5 bases off J; junction bases not matched to a gene: 9. From the cysteine through the phenylalanine, the CDR3 covers 17 amino acids. Only the CDR3 DNA is retained, 51 bases long and in frame from the first base. Only healthy Caucasian donors were included. Three pairs of female monozygotic twins, all aged 18 to 29 years, made up the twin cohort. RNA for TCR libraries was isolated from peripheral blood mononuclear cells. The data also belong to a second study, concerning yellow fever vaccine responses in identical twins. As noted in the second study: According to the authors, in identical twins the way T cells responded to vaccination appeared partly convergent and partly personalized. Focusing on identical twins, the study followed the T cell clones that responded to the vaccine, and did so with precision.

This clonotype was obtained from a young woman in good health. The rearranged chain carries TRBV27 and TRBJ2-2; TRBD1 matches 8 bases in the middle. Specimen: PBMCs. The CDR3 in this case is CASSLLSGGRTTGELFF. The sequence in DNA is TGTGCCAGCAGTTTATTGTCAGGGGGCAGAACAACCGGGGAGCTGTTTTTT.